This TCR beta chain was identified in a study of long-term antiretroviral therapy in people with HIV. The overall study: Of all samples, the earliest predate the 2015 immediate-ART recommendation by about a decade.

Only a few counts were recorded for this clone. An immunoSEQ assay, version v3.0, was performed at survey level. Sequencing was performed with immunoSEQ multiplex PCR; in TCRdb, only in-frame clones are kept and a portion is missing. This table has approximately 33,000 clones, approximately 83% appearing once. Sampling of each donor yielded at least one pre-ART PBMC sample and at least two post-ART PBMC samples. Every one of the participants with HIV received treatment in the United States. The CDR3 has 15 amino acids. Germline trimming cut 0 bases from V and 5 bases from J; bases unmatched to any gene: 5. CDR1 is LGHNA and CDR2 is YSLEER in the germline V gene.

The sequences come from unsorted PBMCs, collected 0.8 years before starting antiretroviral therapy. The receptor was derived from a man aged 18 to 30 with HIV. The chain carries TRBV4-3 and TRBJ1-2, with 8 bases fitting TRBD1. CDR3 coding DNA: TGCGCCAGCAGCCAAGAAACAGGGGGAAATTATGGCTACACCTTC. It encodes CASSQETGGNYGYTF.